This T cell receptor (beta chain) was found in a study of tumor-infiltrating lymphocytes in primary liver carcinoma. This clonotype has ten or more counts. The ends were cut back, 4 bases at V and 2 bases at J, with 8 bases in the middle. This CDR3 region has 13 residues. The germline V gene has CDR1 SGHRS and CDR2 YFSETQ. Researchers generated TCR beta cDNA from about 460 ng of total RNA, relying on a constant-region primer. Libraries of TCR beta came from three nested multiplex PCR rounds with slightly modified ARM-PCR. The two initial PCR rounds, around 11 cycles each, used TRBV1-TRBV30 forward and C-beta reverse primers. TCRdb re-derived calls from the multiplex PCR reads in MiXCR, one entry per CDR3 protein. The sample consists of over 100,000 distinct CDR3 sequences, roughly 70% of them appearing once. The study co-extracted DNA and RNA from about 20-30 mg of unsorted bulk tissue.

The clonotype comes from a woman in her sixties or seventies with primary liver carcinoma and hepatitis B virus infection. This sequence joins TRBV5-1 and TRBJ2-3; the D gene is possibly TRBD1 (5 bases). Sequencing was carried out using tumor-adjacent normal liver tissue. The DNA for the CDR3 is TGCGCCAGCAGCGGGGCGACCACAGATACGCAGTATTTT. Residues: CASSGATTDTQYF. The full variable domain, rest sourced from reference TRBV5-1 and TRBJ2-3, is KAGVTQTPRYLIKTRGQQVTLSCSPISGHRSVSWYQQTPGQGLQFLFEYFSETQRNKGNFPGRFSGRQFSNSRSEMNVSTLELGDSALYLCASSGATTDTQYFGPGTRLTVL.